A single T cell receptor (beta chain) is shown here with its context. Its specificity is unknown. The J segment lost 5 bases and the V segment lost 5 bases, leaving 3 bases of the junction unmatched. Germline V CDR1 and CDR2: SGHAT, FQNNGV. The CDR3 runs 12 residues. These data come from a study of cytomegalovirus exposure and HLA in healthy donors. Regarding the study as a whole: Cytomegalovirus association was assigned to about 180 TCR beta chains. Earlier findings revealed that most TCR beta V segments proved productive either about 87% or about 30% of the time. Across donors, sequencing depth was assumed by presence/absence analyses to be roughly uniform.

13 Jbeta primers and 60 Vbeta primers were used for the PCR. Here immunoSEQ multiplex PCR was the method, and the copy in TCRdb shows in-frame clones only, minus some. There are some 120,000 clones in the sample; around 75% occur only once, and 3.1% lies in the top ten. The sequenced sample consisted of PBMCs. The clonotype was recovered from a man aged 25-45 years in good health and CMV-seronegative. The rearrangement uses TRBV11-2 and TRBJ2-7; 7 bases line up with TRBD2. This chain's CDR3 is CASSLTSDEQYF. CDR3 DNA sequence: TGTGCCAGCAGCCTCACTAGCGACGAGCAGTACTTC.